Shown below are 19 T cell receptor beta chains from a single sample sequenced in a study of tumor-infiltrating lymphocytes in primary liver carcinoma. TCR beta cDNA was prepared out of about 530 ng total RNA by means of a constant-region primer. Slightly modified ARM-PCR served as the procedure for the TCR beta libraries. These libraries came from three rounds of nested multiplex PCR. The first two PCR rounds used TRBV1-TRBV30 primers with a Cbeta primer, approximately 9 cycles each. A single record per CDR3 protein comes from TCRdb applying MiXCR to the multiplex PCR reads. The table has tens of thousands of distinct CDR3 sequences, about 73% seen once. Between roughly 17 and 31 mg of unsorted bulk tissue served as the source from which RNA and DNA were co-extracted. The sequenced material came from liver tumor tissue from sampling region 2. Sample subset: tumor region T2, inferior pole. The receptor source for this set is a man in his forties with primary liver carcinoma and hepatitis B virus infection.

Regarding this clonotype: An end of the junction differs from the germline gene, which may be a read error. The chain couples TRBV4-1 to TRBJ1-1, with a tentative D call TRBD1 (5 bases). The CDR3 covers 14 residues. In germline, CDR1 is MGHRA, CDR2 YSYEKL. CDR3 loop: CASSQTTGGAEALF. Written as DNA, the CDR3 is TGCGCCAGCAGCCAAACTACAGGAGGCGCGGAAGCTCTCTTT.

The chain is built from TRBV19 and TRBJ1-5; a possible D gene is TRBD1 (5 bases). Germline V CDR1 and CDR2: LNHDA, SQIVND (reference sequence). The CDR3 loop spans 14 amino acids. V was shortened by 5 bases and J by 1 base, with 9 bases between the two germline ends. The CDR3 sequence: CASSYGGSNQPQHF. The CDR3 coding sequence is TGTGCCAGTAGTTACGGGGGAAGCAATCAGCCCCAGCATTTT.

This clonotype showed up just once. The junction shows a germline mismatch at one end, possibly a read error. The chain recombines TRBV11-2 with TRBJ2-2; 9 positions agree with TRBD2. Germline V gives CDR1 SGHAT, CDR2 FQNNGV. This CDR3 spans 16 amino acids. CDR3 residues: CASTLVALAGTGEPFF. CDR3 nucleotides: TGTGCCAGCACCTTAGTGGCGCTAGCGGGAACAGGGGAGCCGTTTTTT.

This clonotype turned up a few times. A junction end diverges from the germline sequence, so it may reflect a read error. V gene TRBV30 combines with J gene TRBJ1-1, with D unclear. The CDR3 is 13 amino acids. Germline V gene sequence: CDR1 GTSNPN, CDR2 SVGIG (reference sequence). Here the CDR3 reads CAWCVHSGTEAFF. Here the CDR3 DNA reads TGTGCCTGGTGTGTACACTCTGGCACTGAAGCTTTCTTT.

On this clonotype: A junction boundary mismatches the germline segment, possibly from a read error. This chain links TRBV6-1 with TRBJ2-1; TRBD2 aligns across 8 bases. This CDR3 is built from 14 residues. The germline V gene encodes CDR1 MNHNS and CDR2 SASEGT. CDR3 bases: TGTGCCAGCACCGGGACTAGTGGTTACAATGAGAAGTTCTTC. Protein product: CASTGTSGYNEKFF.

The V call is TRBV29-1, the J call TRBJ1-5; weak D call: TRBD1 (5 bases). Germline V gene lookup returns CDR1 SQVTM and CDR2 ANQGSEA. V lost 4 bases, J lost 1 base, and 5 bases lay in between. This CDR3 has 12 amino acids. The CDR3 protein is CSVGGSNQPQHF. The CDR3, as DNA: TGCAGCGTTGGGGGGAGCAATCAGCCCCAGCATTTT.

The table lists this clonotype with a count of one. A much more abundant neighbour one base away suggests this may be a read error. The chain links TRBV28 to TRBJ2-1; perhaps TRBD2 as D (6 bases). The CDR3 length is 14 residues. CDR1 MDHEN and CDR2 SYDVKM come from the germline V gene. CDR3 sequence reads: CASLRYGGPNEHFF. CDR3 nucleotide sequence: TGTGCCAGCCTTCGGTATGGAGGGCCCAATGAGCACTTCTTC.

A note on this clonotype: Sequence at one end of the junction differs from germline and may be a read error. V gene TRBV6-6 combines with J gene TRBJ1-1; 9 nucleotides agree with TRBD1. The CDR3 extends over 14 amino acids. Germline-derived CDR1 and CDR2 are MNHNY and SVGAGI (reference sequence). The CDR3 DNA reads TGTGCCAGCAGTTATGGGACAGGGAACATTGAAGCTTTCTTT. Translation: CASSYGTGNIEAFF.

Points on this clonotype: A much larger clone differs from this one at a single base, so this may be a read error. The chain recombines TRBV7-6 with TRBJ2-1, with 12 bases lining up with TRBD2. The CDR3 spans 17 residues. In germline, CDR1 is SGHVS, CDR2 FNYEAQ. CDR3 sequence reads: CVSSLRLAGASYNEQFF. In DNA form, the CDR3 reads TGTGTCAGCAGCCTCCGACTAGCGGGAGCCTCCTACAATGAGCAGTTCTTC.

As concerns this clonotype: One end of the junction fails to match germline, which may point to a read error. The chain joins TRBV12-3 or TRBV12-4 to TRBJ1-6; 7 bases are shared with TRBD1. The CDR3 has 15 residues. CDR3 nucleotides: TGTGCCAGCAGCACCACGACAGGGCGTAATTCACCCTTCCACTTT. It codes for CASSTTTGRNSPFHF.

This clonotype was detected a few times. A junction boundary mismatches the germline segment, possibly from a read error. J is TRBJ1-2 and V is TRBV29-1; D is possibly TRBD1 (5 bases). Germline values: CDR1 SQVTM, CDR2 ANQGSEA. The CDR3 sequence is 12 residues long. CDR3 sequence: CSVAQTVDDYTF. In DNA form, the CDR3 reads TGCAGCGTTGCCCAGACAGTAGATGACTACACTTTC.

This clonotype was found once. An end of the junction does not agree with germline; a read error may underlie this. The V call is TRBV28, the J call TRBJ2-1; D unresolved. The V gene's germline CDR1 is MDHEN and CDR2 SYDVKM. The CDR3 covers 14 residues. CDR3 DNA sequence: TGTGCCAGCAGTTTCGGAAACTCCTACAATGAACAGTTCTTC. As protein: CASSFGNSYNEQFF.

In the case of this clonotype: The germline gene is not matched at one end of the junction; a read error may be the cause. The chain employs TRBV4-2 and TRBJ2-7; D is undetermined. Germline CDR1 reads LGHNA; CDR2 reads YNFKEQ. The CDR3 runs to 12 residues. CDR3 sequence: CASSPDAYKQYF. The CDR3 DNA reads TGTGCCAGCAGCCCGGACGCCTACAAGCAGTACTTC.

About this clonotype: The junction differs from germline at one of its ends, possibly a read error. The chain has TRBV7-8 and TRBJ2-1; 11 positions match TRBD2. The CDR3 extends over 14 amino acids. From germline, CDR1 is SGHVS and CDR2 FQNEAQ. The CDR3 loop is CASSSELAGVEQSF. The CDR3 nucleotides are TGTGCCAGCAGCTCCGAACTAGCGGGAGTGGAGCAGTCCTTC.

As regards this clonotype: Mismatch with germline at one junction end may stem from a read error. The V call is TRBV6-1, the J call TRBJ2-5; D uncertain. Germline-derived CDR1 and CDR2 are MNHNS and SASEGT. This CDR3 spans 15 amino acids. The CDR3: CASSEEHNVQETQYF. As DNA, the CDR3 is TGTGCCAGTAGTGAAGAACATAACGTCCAAGAGACCCAGTACTTC.

In this sample, this clonotype turned up once. The chain employs TRBV4-1 and TRBJ2-5, with 7 bases aligning to TRBD2. Germline V CDR1 and CDR2: MGHRA, YSYEKL. V shed 2 bases, J shed 0 bases, and the junction held 9 bases outside the gene matches. This CDR3 is built from 17 residues. The CDR3 nucleotides are TGCGCCAGCAGCCAACGGAGCGGACGGGAGGACCAAGAGACCCAGTACTTC. Translated, it gives CASSQRSGREDQETQYF.

In regard to this clonotype: The CDR3 carries no conserved terminal phenylalanine or tryptophan, so it likely arises from a read error. V usage is TRBV4-1 and J usage is TRBJ2-5; D ambiguous. Per the germline V gene, CDR1 is MGHRA and CDR2 is YSYEKL. This CDR3 comprises 14 residues. CDR3 coding DNA: TGCGCTAGCAGCCAAGTTTCCAGTGACAAGACCCAGTACCTC. Its protein product is CASSQVSSDKTQYL.

This clonotype was detected a few times. The chain joins TRBV11-1 to TRBJ2-1; 15 bases match TRBD2. The CDR3 has 17 residues. Germline CDR1 and CDR2: SGHAT and FQDESV (reference sequence). V dropped 5 bases and J dropped 9; count of bases not matched to a gene: 11. Here the CDR3 DNA reads TGTGCCAGCAGCCTGGGACTAGCGGGAGGAGTTGGCAGTGAGCAGTTCTTC. This encodes CASSLGLAGGVGSEQFF. The full variable domain, rest sourced from reference TRBV11-1 and TRBJ2-1, is EAEVAQSPRYKITEKSQAVAFWCDPISGHATLYWYRQILGQGPELLVQFQDESVVDDSQLPKDRFSAERLKGVDSTLKIQPAELGDSAMYLCASSLGLAGGVGSEQFFGPGTRLTVL.

V and J are TRBV28 and TRBJ2-3; D is ambiguous. Germline V CDR1 and CDR2: MDHEN, SYDVKM. The CDR3 covers 16 residues. Trimming shortened V by 1 base and J by 8 bases, and 19 bases separated the two germline ends. CDR3 protein: CASSLSAGSIIVTQYF. DNA of the CDR3: TGTGCCAGCAGTTTATCGGCAGGCTCGATCATAGTTACGCAGTATTTT. Based on the CDR3 plus reference TRBV28 and TRBJ2-3, the full variable domain is DVKVTQSSRYLVKRTGEKVFLECVQDMDHENMFWYRQDPGLGLRLIYFSYDVKMKEKGDIPEGYSVSREKKERFSLILESASTNQTSMYLCASSLSAGSIIVTQYFGPGTRLTVL.